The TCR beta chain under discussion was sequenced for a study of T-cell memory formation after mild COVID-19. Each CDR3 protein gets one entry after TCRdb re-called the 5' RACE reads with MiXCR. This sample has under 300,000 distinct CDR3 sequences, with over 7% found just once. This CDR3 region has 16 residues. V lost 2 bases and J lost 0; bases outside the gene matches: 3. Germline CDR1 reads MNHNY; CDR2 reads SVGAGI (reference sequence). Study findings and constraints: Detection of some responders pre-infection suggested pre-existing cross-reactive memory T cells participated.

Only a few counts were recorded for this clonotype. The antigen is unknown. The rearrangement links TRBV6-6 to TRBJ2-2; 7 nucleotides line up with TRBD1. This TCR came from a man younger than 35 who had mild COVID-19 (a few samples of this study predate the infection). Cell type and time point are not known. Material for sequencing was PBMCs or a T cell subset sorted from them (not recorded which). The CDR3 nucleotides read TGTGCCAGCAGTTACACAGGGGCCGCGAACACCGGGGAGCTGTTTTTT. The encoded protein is CASSYTGAANTGELFF.